This TCR beta chain is drawn from a study of blood T cell repertoires in COVID-19. Study-wide context: The United States, Italy and Spain supplied acute and convalescent COVID-19 samples. Sources were T cells, B-cell-depleted T cells, or PBMCs; the material itself was cDNA or gDNA.

In the authors' methods: Nucleated cell number was recorded as an estimate derived from reference gene primer amplification. Sequenced by immunoSEQ multiplex PCR; TCRdb stores in-frame clones only, minus some. Clonal size and the V and J genes are those of that table, whereas D and trimming came from the DNA. Of 200,000 to 300,000 clones in the sample, 88% are singletons; the top ten hold over 1.1%. The V segment lost 4 bases and the J segment 5 bases; nucleotides outside the gene matches: 16. This CDR3 has 20 amino acids. Germline V gene sequence: CDR1 MDHEN, CDR2 SYDVKM. The J gene is TRBJ2-1, the V gene TRBV28, with TRBD2 matching 14 bases. The sequence came from a man older than 75 with acute or convalescent COVID-19. The sample consisted of peripheral blood. Written as DNA, the CDR3 is TGTGCCAGCAGTTCCGAAGGACTAGCGGGAGGAAAGTGGCTCCACAATGAGCAGTTCTTC. Translating it yields CASSSEGLAGGKWLHNEQFF.